This passage covers 15 T cell receptor beta chains from one sample sequenced in a study of T cell clonality in common variable immunodeficiency (dated by TCRdb to about 2015). General conclusions and limits of the study: CVID TCRbeta sequences reportedly showed fewer deletions and N-nucleotide insertions and lacked highly modified clones with 13 or more V deletions.

The antigens for these receptors are not known. Library preparation used the immunoSEQ multiplex PCR assay. In TCRdb, the immuneACCESS table is reduced to in-frame sequences with V and J assigned. These tables do not hold every clone; where another copy was compared, an unresolved V gene accounts for under half, and the others remain unexplained. The sample features roughly 14,000 clones, and none is a singleton. Roughly 8.1% of the sample rests with the top ten. The source material was peripheral blood mononuclear cells. The receptors stem from a human donor with common variable immunodeficiency.

On this clone: The CDR3 extends 3 residues past the end of the read, so its final part is completed from the germline J gene. This chain links TRBV7-2 with TRBJ2-1; 10 bases are a match to TRBD2. V dropped 7 bases and J dropped 7; count of bases not matched to a gene: 7. The CDR3 length is 14 residues. In germline, CDR1 is SGHTA, CDR2 FQGNSA. CDR3 DNA (partial): TGTGCCAGCAACCGCCAGCGGGGGGGAAATGAG. This translates into CASNRQRGGNE. The CDR3, in full, reads CASNRQRGGNEQFF.

For this clone: The missing CDR3 end, 3 residues past where the read stops, is filled in from the germline J gene. This chain joins TRBV18 and TRBJ1-2; D call uncertain. This CDR3 comprises 14 residues. V dropped 0 bases and J dropped 6 bases, with 11 bases sitting between them. Germline V gene lookup returns CDR1 KGHSH and CDR2 LQKENI. Here the CDR3 reads CASSPPSQSDGYTF. The covered CDR3 bases are TGTGCCAGCTCACCACCGTCACAGTCAGATGGC.

On this clone itself: The read ends 3 residues shy of where the CDR3 ends; the end is completed using the germline J gene. The rearrangement uses TRBV19 and TRBJ1-5; 7 positions agree with TRBD1. The CDR3 loop spans 15 amino acids. J lost 2 bases, V lost 2 bases, and 3 bases had no gene match. The germline V gene encodes CDR1 LNHDA and CDR2 SQIVND (reference sequence). CDR3 bases read: TGTGCCAGTAGTATACCCCAGGGGGGCAATCAGCCC. Translated, it gives CASSIPQGGNQP. The complete CDR3 protein is CASSIPQGGNQPQHF.

As concerns this clone: The CDR3 is cut off 3 residues early in the read; its end comes from the germline J gene. The chain is built from TRBV19 and TRBJ2-5; TRBD1 matches 12 bases. V lost 5 bases, J lost 4 bases, and 11 bases stayed unmatched. Germline V lookup: CDR1 LNHDA, CDR2 SQIVND (reference sequence). This CDR3 region has 17 residues. The covered CDR3 bases are TGTGCCAGTAGTGGTCCCGGGACAGGGGGCGGGGGAGAGACC. This encodes CASSGPGTGGGGET. The complete CDR3 sequence is CASSGPGTGGGGETQYF.

This clone was recorded at least ten times. The read finishes 3 residues shy of the CDR3 end, and the germline J gene is used to complete it. This chain joins TRBV7-3 and TRBJ2-6; the D gene is possibly TRBD2 (5 bases). V lost 4 bases, J lost 4 bases, and 11 bases lay in between. Germline V lookup: CDR1 SGHTA, CDR2 FQGTGA. This CDR3 region has 15 residues. The covered CDR3 bases are TGTGCCAGCAGCTCCCTCGGGGTAGGGGCCAACGTC. The encoded protein is CASSSLGVGANV. The whole CDR3 reads CASSSLGVGANVLTF. The full variable domain, its missing parts supplied by reference TRBV7-3 and TRBJ2-6, is GAGVSQTPSNKVTEKGKYVELRCDPISGHTALYWYRQSLGQGPEFLIYFQGTGAADDSGLPNDRFFAVRPEGSVSTLKIQRTERGDSAVYLCASSSLGVGANVLTFGAGSRLTVL.

As for this clone: The read gets to within 3 residues of the CDR3 end, and the germline J gene fills in the rest. The chain combines TRBV18 with TRBJ1-1; D unresolved. Trimming removed 2 bases at V and 1 base at J, with 8 bases between. This CDR3 contains 14 residues. Germline V gene data show CDR1 as KGHSH and CDR2 as LQKENI. CDR3 bases read: TGTGCCAGCTCACCATTTTCATCGAACACTGAA. Residues: CASSPFSSNTE. The CDR3 as a whole reads CASSPFSSNTEAFF.

Concerning this clone: The read terminates 3 residues ahead of where the CDR3 ends, so the germline J gene completes it. The sample holds other DNA sequences that translate to the same CDR3. This rearrangement joins TRBV18 to TRBJ1-3; the D is unclear. The CDR3 consists of 14 residues. Trimming left V 1 base short and J 2 bases short, with 6 bases between. Germline loops: CDR1 KGHSH, CDR2 LQKENI. The CDR3 loop reads CASSPQGAGNTIYF. The covered CDR3 bases are TGTGCCAGCTCACCACAGGGTGCTGGAAACACC.

As concerns this clone: The read stops 3 residues short of the end of the CDR3; the missing end is completed from the germline J gene. The chain couples TRBV2 to TRBJ2-5, with D possibly matching TRBD2 (5 bases). Germline V gives CDR1 SNHLY, CDR2 FYNNEI. V was trimmed by 6 bases and J by 2 bases, leaving 10 bases between them. This CDR3 region has 13 residues. The CDR3 bases that were read are TGTGCCAGCAGGCGGACTGGGCAAGAGACC. Its protein is CASRRTGQET. The whole CDR3 reads CASRRTGQETQYF. The full variable domain, completed using reference TRBV2 and TRBJ2-5, is EPEVTQTPSHQVTQMGQEVILRCVPISNHLYFYWYRQILGQKVEFLVSFYNNEISEKSEIFDDQFSVERPDGSNFTLKIRSTKLEDSAMYFCASRRTGQETQYFGPGTRLLVL.

A few counts support this clone. The observed sequence ends 3 residues before the CDR3 terminus, with the missing tail filled in from the germline J gene. The chain is built from TRBV7-2 and TRBJ2-3; TRBD2 matches 12 bases. The germline gives CDR1 SGHTA, CDR2 FQGNSA. The CDR3 runs 15 residues. With V trimmed by 5 bases and J by 7 bases, 7 bases remained unmatched. CDR3 in amino acids: CASSPRTSGVYTQYF. CDR3 bases read: TGTGCCAGCAGCCCCAGGACTAGCGGGGTGTATACG.

To note about this clone: Read data end 3 residues before the CDR3 end; the end is taken from the germline J gene. This sequence joins TRBV18 and TRBJ2-5; 10 bases are a match to TRBD2. The CDR3 runs 18 residues. The V segment lost 4 bases and the J segment 4 bases; nucleotides outside the gene matches: 15. Germline values: CDR1 KGHSH, CDR2 LQKENI. The CDR3 here is CASSLSVVAGGRRETQYF. The covered CDR3 bases are TGTGCCAGCTCACTCTCGGTAGTAGCGGGGGGACGTCGAGAGACC.

This clone has a handful of counts. The sequence runs out 3 residues before the end of the CDR3; the remainder is reconstructed from the germline J gene. J is TRBJ1-6 and V is TRBV7-2, with D unresolved. V lost 2 bases and J 7 bases, leaving 3 bases between the germline ends. Germline assignment: CDR1 SGHTA and CDR2 FQGNSA. The CDR3 is 12 amino acids. The CDR3 bases that were read are TGTGCCAGCAGCTTACGGAATTCACCC. Residues: CASSLRNSP. The entire CDR3 protein reads CASSLRNSPLHF.

Here the CDR3 reads CASSLGRRGLRSYEQYF. The sequenced part of the CDR3 DNA is TGTGCCAGCAGCTTAGGAAGGAGGGGCCTTCGCTCCTACGAG. The V gene is TRBV7-8, the J gene TRBJ2-7, with a weak D call TRBD2 (6 bases). The missing CDR3 end, 3 residues past where the read stops, is filled in from the germline J gene. The V gene's germline CDR1 is SGHVS and CDR2 FQNEAQ. The CDR3 length is 17 residues. Trimming removed 1 base at V and 0 bases at J, with 16 bases between.

As concerns this clone: Read coverage stops 3 residues before the CDR3 terminus; the germline J gene supplies the remainder. This chain joins TRBV30 and TRBJ1-2, with D uncertain. CDR3 size: 13 residues. Per the germline V gene, CDR1 is GTSNPN and CDR2 is SVGIG (reference sequence). Trimming cost V 2 bases and J 4 bases, with 11 bases left between them. Partial CDR3 DNA: TGTGCCTGGAGTCAGCAGGAGGTCTATGGC. Amino acid sequence: CAWSQQEVYG. The whole CDR3 sequence reads CAWSQQEVYGYTF.

This clone was found a few times. Read coverage stops 3 residues before the CDR3 terminus; the germline J gene supplies the remainder. The chain is built from TRBV7-2 and TRBJ1-1; TRBD1 is a possible D gene (6 bases). The V end was cut by 0 bases, the J end by 5 bases, with 16 bases between. CDR3 length equals 16 residues. Looked up from germline, CDR1 is SGHTA and CDR2 is FQGNSA. The covered CDR3 bases are TGTGCCAGCAGCTTAGCTCGGGGGGCGCGGAGGACTGAA. Protein: CASSLARGARRTE. The CDR3 in its entirety is CASSLARGARRTEAFF.

This clone has just a few counts. From the germline J gene comes the end of the CDR3, since the read stops 3 residues before it. This chain joins TRBV18 and TRBJ2-3; weak D call: TRBD1 (6 bases). CDR3 size: 16 residues. From germline, CDR1 is KGHSH and CDR2 LQKENI. Between the trimmed V and J ends, which lost 6 bases and 5 bases, there was a span of 21 bases. The covered CDR3 bases are TGTGCCAGCTCCAATAGGGTACAGGGCAGAGGAGATACG. It yields the protein CASSNRVQGRGDT. The whole CDR3 region reads CASSNRVQGRGDTQYF.